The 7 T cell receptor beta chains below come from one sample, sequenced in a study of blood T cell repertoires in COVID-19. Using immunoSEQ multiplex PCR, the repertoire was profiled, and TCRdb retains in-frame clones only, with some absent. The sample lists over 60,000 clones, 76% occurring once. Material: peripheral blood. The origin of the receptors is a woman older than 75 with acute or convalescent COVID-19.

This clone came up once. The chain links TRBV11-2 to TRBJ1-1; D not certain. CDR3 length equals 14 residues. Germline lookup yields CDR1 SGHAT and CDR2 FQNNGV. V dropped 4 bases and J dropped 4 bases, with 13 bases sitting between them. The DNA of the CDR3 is TGTGCCAGCAGCTCGACCCTGGGGAGCACTGAAGCTTTCTTT. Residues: CASSSTLGSTEAFF.

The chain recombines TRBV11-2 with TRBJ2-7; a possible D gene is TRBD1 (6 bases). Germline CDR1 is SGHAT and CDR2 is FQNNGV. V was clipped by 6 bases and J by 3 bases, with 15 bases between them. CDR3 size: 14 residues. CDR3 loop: CASSLWDNFYEQYF. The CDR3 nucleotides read TGTGCCAGCAGTTTATGGGACAACTTCTACGAGCAGTACTTC.

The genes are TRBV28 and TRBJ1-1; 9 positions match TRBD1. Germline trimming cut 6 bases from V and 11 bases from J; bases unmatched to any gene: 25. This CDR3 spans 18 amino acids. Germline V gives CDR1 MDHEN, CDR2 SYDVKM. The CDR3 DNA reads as TGTGCCAGCAGATCTGTACAGGGGGCGCCTGTCGGCGGGAGGTTTGCTTTCTTT. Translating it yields CASRSVQGAPVGGRFAFF.

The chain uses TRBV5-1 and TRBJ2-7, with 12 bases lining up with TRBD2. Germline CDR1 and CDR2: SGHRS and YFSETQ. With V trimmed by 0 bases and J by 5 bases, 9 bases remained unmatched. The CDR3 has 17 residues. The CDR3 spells CASSLARLAGGPNEQYF. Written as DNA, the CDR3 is TGCGCCAGCAGCTTGGCCCGGCTAGCGGGAGGGCCTAACGAGCAGTACTTC.

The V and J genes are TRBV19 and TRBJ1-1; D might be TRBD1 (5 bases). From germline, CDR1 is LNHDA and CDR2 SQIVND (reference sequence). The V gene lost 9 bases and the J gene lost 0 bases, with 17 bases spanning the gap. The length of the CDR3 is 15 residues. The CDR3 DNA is TGTGCCAGCGGCCGGGGGGATCACATGAACACTGAAGCTTTCTTT. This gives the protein CASGRGDHMNTEAFF.

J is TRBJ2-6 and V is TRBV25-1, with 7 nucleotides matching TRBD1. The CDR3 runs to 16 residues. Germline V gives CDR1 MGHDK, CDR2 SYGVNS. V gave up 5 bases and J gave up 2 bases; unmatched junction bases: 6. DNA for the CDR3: TGTGCCAGCAGTCCCGCCGGGACAGCTGGGGCCAACGTCCTGACTTTC. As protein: CASSPAGTAGANVLTF. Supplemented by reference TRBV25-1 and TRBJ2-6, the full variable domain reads EADIYQTPRYLVIGTGKKITLECSQTMGHDKMYWYQQDPGMELHLIHYSYGVNSTEKGDLSSESTVSRIRTEHFPLTLESARPSHTSQYLCASSPAGTAGANVLTFGAGSRLTVL.

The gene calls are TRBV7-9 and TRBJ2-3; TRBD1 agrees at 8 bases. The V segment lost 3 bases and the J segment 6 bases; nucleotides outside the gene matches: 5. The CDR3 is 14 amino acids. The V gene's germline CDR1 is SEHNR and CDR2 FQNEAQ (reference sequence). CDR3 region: CASSFGGQADTQYF. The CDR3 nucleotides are TGTGCCAGCAGCTTCGGGGGACAGGCCGATACGCAGTATTTT.